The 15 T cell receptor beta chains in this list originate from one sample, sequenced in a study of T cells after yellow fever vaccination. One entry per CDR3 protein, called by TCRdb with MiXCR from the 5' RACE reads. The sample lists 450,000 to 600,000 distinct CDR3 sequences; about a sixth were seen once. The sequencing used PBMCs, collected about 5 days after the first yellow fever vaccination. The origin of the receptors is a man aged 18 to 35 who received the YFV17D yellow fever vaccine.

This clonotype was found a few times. The CDR3 loop reads CASSAFGQYSSYNSPLHF. CDR3 DNA: TGTGCCAGCAGCGCATTCGGACAGTACAGCTCCTATAATTCACCCCTCCACTTT. The J gene is TRBJ1-6, the V gene TRBV11-2, with D possibly TRBD1 on 6 matching bases. The V gene lost 5 bases and the J gene lost 0 bases, with 17 bases spanning the gap. The CDR3 is 18 amino acids. Germline assignment: CDR1 SGHAT and CDR2 FQNNGV.

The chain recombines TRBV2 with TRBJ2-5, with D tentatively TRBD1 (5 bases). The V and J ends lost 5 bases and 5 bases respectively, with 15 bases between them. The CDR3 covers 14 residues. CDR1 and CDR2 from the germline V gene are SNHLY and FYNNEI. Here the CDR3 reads CASSLIQGFETQYF. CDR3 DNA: TGTGCCAGCAGTTTAATCCAGGGATTCGAGACCCAGTACTTC.

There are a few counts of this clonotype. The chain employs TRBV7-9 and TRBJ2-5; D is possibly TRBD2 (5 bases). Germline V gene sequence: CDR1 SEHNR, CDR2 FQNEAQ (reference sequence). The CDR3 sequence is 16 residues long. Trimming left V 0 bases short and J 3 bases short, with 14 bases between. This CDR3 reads CASSLASGNLKETQYF. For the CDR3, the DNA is TGTGCCAGCAGCTTAGCTTCCGGGAACTTGAAAGAGACCCAGTACTTC.

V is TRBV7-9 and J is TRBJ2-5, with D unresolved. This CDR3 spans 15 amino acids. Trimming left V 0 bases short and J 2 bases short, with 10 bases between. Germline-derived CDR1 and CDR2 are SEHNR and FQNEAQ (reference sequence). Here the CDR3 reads CASSLAQWRQETQYF. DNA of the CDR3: TGTGCCAGCAGCTTAGCCCAATGGAGACAAGAGACCCAGTACTTC.

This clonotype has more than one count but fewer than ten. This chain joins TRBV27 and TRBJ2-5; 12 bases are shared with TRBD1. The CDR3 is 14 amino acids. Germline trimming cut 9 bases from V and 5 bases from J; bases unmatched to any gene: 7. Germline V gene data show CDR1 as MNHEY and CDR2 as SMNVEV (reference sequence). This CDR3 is CARSTGTGGETQYF. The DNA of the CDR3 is TGTGCCAGGAGTACCGGGACAGGGGGCGAGACCCAGTACTTC.

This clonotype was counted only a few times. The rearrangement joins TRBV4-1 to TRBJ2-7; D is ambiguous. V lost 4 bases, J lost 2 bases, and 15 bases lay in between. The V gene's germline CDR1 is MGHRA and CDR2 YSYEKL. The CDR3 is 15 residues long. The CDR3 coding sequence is TGCGCCAGCAGCCGAGAACCGCAGGCGGCCTACGAGCAGTACGTC. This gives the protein CASSREPQAAYEQYV.

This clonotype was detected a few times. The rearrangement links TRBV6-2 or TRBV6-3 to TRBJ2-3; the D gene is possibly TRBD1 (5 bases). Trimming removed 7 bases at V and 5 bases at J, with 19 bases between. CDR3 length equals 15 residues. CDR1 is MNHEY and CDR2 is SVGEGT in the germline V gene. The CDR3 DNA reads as TGTGCCAGCACCTTTAAGAGTTCCGGACAAGATACGCAGTATTTT. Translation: CASTFKSSGQDTQYF.

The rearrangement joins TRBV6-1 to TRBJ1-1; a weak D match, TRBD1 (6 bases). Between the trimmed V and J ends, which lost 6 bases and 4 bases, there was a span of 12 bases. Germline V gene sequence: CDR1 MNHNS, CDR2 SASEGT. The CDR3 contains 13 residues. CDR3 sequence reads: CASSPRGITEAFF. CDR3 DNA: TGTGCCAGCAGCCCCAGGGGCATCACTGAAGCTTTCTTT.

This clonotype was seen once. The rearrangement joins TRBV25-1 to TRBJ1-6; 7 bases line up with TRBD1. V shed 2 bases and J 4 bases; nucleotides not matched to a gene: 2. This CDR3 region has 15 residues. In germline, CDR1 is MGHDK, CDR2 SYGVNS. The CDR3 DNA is TGTGCCAGCAGTGAAGAGGGGGCATATAATTCACCCCTCCACTTT. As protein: CASSEEGAYNSPLHF.

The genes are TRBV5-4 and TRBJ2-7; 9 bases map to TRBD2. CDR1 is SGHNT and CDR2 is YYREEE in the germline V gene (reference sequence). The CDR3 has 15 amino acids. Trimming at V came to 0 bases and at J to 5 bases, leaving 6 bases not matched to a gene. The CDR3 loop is CASSLDLAGNHEQYV. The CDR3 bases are TGTGCCAGCAGCTTGGACCTAGCGGGGAACCACGAGCAGTACGTC.

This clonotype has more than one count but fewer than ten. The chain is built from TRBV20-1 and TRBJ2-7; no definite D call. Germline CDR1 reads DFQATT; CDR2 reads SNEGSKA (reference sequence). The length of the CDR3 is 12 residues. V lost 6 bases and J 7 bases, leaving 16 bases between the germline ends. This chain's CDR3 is CSASTSVREQYV. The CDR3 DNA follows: TGCAGTGCGTCTACGTCGGTGAGGGAGCAGTACGTC.

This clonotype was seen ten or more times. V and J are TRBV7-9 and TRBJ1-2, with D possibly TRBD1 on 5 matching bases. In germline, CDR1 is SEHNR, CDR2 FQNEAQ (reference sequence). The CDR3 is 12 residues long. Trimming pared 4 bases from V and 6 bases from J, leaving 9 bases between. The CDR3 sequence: CASSYEGHGYTF. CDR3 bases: TGTGCCAGCAGCTACGAGGGGCATGGCTACACCTTC. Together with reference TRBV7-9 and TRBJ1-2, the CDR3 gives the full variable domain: DTGVSQNPRHKITKRGQNVTFRCDPISEHNRLYWYRQTLGQGPEFLTYFQNEAQLEKSRLLSDRFSAERPKGSFSTLEIQRTEQGDSAMYLCASSYEGHGYTFGSGTRLTVV.

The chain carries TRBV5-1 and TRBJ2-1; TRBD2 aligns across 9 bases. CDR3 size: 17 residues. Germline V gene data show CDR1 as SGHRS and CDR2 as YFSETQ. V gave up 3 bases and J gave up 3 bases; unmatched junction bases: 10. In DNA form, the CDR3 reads TGCGCCAGCAGCTCGAACCCCGGGACTAGCCTCTACAATGAGCAGTTCTTC. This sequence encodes CASSSNPGTSLYNEQFF.

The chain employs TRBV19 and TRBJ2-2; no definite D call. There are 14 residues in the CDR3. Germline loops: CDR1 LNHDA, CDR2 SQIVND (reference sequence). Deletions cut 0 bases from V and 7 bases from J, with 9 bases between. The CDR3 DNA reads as TGTGCCAGTAGTATAGAGGGTATGATCGGGGAGCTGTTTTTT. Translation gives CASSIEGMIGELFF.

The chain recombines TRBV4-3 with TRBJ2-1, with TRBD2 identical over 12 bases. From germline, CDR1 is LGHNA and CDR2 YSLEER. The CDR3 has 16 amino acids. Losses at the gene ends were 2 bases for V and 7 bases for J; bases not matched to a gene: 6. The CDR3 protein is CASSQQSSGGANEQFF. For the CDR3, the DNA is TGCGCCAGCAGCCAACAATCTAGCGGGGGGGCAAATGAGCAGTTCTTC.